This T cell receptor (beta chain) emerged from a study of shared T cell receptors in the human thymus. Assay used: immunoSEQ multiplex PCR; TCRdb lists only in-frame clones, some missing. Of some 700,000 clones listed, over 75% are singletons. Germline CDR1 is LNHNV and CDR2 is YYDKDF (reference sequence). CDR3 length: 15 amino acids. With V trimmed by 2 bases and J by 7 bases, 6 bases remained unmatched. These data were also filed under a second study, of human thymus T cells. That work contributes: Finnish infants who were healthy and having corrective surgery for congenital heart defects made up the donors. From resections taken during corrective heart surgery, the thymus tissue was obtained.

Sequences were obtained from thymocytes. This chain links TRBV15 with TRBJ1-4; TRBD1 agrees at 8 bases. This sequence originates from a boy younger than two with a congenital heart defect. The CDR3 sequence: CATSRTQGGCEKLFF. CDR3 nucleotide sequence: TGTGCCACCAGCAGAACACAGGGGGGGTGTGAAAAACTGTTTTTT.